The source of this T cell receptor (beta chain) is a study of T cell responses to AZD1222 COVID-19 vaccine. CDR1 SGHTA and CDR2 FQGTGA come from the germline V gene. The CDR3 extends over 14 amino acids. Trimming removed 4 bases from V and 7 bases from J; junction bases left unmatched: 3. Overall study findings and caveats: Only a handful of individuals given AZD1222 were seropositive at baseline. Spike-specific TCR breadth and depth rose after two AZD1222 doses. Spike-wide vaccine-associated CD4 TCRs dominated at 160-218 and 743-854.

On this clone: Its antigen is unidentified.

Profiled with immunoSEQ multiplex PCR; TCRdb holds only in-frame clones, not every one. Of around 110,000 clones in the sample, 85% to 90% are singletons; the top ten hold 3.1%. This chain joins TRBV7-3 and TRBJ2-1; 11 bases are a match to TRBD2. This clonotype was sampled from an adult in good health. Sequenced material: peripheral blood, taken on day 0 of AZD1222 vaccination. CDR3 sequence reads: CASSSLAGGNEQFF. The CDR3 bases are TGTGCCAGCAGCTCTCTAGCGGGAGGAAATGAGCAGTTCTTC.